This T cell receptor beta chain was identified during a study of cytomegalovirus exposure and HLA in healthy donors. Study-wide points: The finding came from a later analysis; first-cohort TCR clusters tended to co-occur in the 130 or so validation repertoires.

Produced via immunoSEQ multiplex PCR; TCRdb's table is partial and in-frame only. In the table there are 250,000 or so clones, around nine tenths of which are singletons. This clone has just a few counts. Its antigen is unidentified. The length of the CDR3 is 13 residues. The V segment lost 8 bases and the J segment 2 bases; nucleotides outside the gene matches: 8. Germline V CDR1 and CDR2: GTSNPN, SVGIG (reference sequence). V is TRBV30 and J is TRBJ2-7; 8 nucleotides match TRBD2. The source material was PBMCs. The clonotype originates from a man between 18 and 35 years old in good health and CMV-seronegative. In DNA form, the CDR3 reads TGTGCCGGAGGGCGGGAGGCGACCTACGAGCAGTACTTC. Amino acid sequence: CAGGREATYEQYF.